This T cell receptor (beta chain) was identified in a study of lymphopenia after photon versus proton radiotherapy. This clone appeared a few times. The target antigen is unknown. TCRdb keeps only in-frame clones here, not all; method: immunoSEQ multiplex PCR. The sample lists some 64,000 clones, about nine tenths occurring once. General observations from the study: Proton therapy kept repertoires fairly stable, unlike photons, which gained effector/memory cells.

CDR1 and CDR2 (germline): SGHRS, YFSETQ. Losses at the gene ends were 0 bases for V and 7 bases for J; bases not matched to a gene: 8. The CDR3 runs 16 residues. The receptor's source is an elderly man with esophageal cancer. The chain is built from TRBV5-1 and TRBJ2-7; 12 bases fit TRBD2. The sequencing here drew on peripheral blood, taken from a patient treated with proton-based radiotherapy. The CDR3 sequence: CASSLDGLAGLGEQYF. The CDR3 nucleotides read TGCGCCAGCAGCTTGGATGGACTAGCGGGGCTGGGGGAGCAGTACTTC.